This T cell receptor beta chain was obtained from a study of T cells expressing NK-cell markers. Overall study: TCR beta repertoires came from sorted CD3+CD56+NKG2C+, CD3+CD56+NKG2C- and CD3+CD56-NKG2C+ T cells. Study conclusions and caveats: Unclear, still, was the HCMV specificity of the expanded NKG2C+ T cell clones. More than five donors had dominant NKG2C+ clonotypes that comprised roughly 1.0-7.5% of their CD8+ T cells.

The germline V gene has CDR1 DFQATT and CDR2 SNEGSKA (reference sequence). The CDR3 consists of 13 residues. Details on this clonotype: Its target is unknown.

Beta-chain TCR cDNA was generated via 5'RACE template switching with UMIs. From its re-call of the 5' RACE reads, TCRdb lists each CDR3 protein once, without DNA. The specimen's table records approximately 380,000 distinct CDR3 sequences. The sequenced material came from blood T cells: a sorted CD56 or NKG2C T cell subset, CD4+ or CD8+ T cells, or bulk PBMC T cells (not recorded which). This chain links TRBV20-1 with TRBJ2-4; TCRdb's D call, TRBD2, is unchecked because there is no DNA. The source is a man aged 18-69 years in good health. This CDR3 is CSARVRGGNIQYF.